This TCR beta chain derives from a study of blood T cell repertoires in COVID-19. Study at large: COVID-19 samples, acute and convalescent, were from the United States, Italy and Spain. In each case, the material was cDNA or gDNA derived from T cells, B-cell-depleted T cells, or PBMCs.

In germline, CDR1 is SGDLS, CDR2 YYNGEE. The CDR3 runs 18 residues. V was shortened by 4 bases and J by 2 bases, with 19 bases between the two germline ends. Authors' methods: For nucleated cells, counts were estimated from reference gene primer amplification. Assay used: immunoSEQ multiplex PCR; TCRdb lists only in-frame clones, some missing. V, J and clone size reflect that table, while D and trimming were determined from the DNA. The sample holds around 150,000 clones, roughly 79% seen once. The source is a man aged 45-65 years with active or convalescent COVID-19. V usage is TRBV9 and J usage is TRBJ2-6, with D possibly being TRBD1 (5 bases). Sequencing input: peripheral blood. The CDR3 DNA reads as TGTGCCAGCAGCCCCTTTGCCCAGGGATCGGCTGGGGCCAACGTCCTGACTTTC. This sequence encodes CASSPFAQGSAGANVLTF.